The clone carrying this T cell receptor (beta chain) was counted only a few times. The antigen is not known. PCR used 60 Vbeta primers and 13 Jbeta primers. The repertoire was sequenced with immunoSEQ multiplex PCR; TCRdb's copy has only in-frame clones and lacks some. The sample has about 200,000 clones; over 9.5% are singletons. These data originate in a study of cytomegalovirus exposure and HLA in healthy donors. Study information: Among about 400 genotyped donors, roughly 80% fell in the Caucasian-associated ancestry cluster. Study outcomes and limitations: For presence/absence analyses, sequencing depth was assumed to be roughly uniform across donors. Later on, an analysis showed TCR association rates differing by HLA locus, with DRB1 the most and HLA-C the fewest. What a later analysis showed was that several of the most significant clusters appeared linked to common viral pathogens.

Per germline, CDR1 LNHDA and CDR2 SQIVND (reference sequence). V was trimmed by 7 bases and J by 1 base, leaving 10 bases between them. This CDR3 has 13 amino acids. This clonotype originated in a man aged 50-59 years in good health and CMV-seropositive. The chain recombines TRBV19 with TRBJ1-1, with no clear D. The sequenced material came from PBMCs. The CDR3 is CASTRHSNTEAFF. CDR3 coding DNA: TGTGCCAGTACCCGACATTCGAACACTGAAGCTTTCTTT.